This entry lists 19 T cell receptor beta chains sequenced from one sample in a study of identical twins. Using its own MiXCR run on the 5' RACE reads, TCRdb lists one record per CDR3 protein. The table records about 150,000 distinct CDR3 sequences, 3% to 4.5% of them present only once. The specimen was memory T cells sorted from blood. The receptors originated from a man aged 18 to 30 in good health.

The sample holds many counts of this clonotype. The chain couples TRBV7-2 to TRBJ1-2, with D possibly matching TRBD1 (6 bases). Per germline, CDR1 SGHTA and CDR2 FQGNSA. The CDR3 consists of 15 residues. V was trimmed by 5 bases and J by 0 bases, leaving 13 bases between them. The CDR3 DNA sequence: TGTGCCAGCAGCATTAACAGGGCTGCTAACTATGGCTACACCTTC. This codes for CASSINRAANYGYTF.

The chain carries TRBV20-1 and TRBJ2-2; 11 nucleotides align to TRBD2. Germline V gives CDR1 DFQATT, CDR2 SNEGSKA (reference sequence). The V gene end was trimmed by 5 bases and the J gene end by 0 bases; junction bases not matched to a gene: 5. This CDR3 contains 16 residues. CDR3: CSARGLADTNTGELFF. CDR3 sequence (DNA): TGCAGTGCTCGGGGACTAGCGGACACGAACACCGGGGAGCTGTTTTTT.

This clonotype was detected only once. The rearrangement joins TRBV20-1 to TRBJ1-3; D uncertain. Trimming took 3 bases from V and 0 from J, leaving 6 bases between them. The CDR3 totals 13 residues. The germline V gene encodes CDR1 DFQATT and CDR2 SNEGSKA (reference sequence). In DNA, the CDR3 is TGCAGTGCTAGCCCGAGCTCTGGAAACACCATATATTTT. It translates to CSASPSSGNTIYF.

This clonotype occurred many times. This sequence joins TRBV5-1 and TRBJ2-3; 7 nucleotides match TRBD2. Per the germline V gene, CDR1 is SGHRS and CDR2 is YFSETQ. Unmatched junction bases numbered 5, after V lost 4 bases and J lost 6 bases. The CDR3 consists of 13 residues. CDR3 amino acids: CASSTGGGDTQYF. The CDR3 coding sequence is TGCGCCAGCAGCACGGGAGGCGGGGATACGCAGTATTTT.

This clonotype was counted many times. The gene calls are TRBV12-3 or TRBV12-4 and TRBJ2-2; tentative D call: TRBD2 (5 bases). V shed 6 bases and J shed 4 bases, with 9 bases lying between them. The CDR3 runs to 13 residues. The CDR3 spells CASRLVPTGELFF. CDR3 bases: TGTGCCAGCAGACTAGTCCCCACCGGGGAGCTGTTTTTT.

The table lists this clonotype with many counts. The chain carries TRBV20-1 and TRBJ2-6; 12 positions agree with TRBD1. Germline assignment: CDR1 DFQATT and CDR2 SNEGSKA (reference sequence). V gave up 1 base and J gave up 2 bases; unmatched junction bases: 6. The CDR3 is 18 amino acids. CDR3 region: CSARAPGQGAAGANVLTF. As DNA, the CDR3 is TGCAGTGCTAGAGCCCCGGGACAGGGGGCGGCTGGGGCCAACGTCCTGACTTTC.

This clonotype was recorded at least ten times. CDR3 residues: CASSLRLTSGETQYF. CDR3 DNA sequence: TGTGCCAGCAGCCTTCGACTAACGTCTGGAGAGACCCAGTACTTC. This rearrangement joins TRBV6-1 to TRBJ2-5; a weak D match, TRBD2 (5 bases). V lost 6 bases, J lost 4 bases, and 18 bases lay in between. CDR1 and CDR2 from the germline V gene are MNHNS and SASEGT. The CDR3 extends over 15 amino acids.

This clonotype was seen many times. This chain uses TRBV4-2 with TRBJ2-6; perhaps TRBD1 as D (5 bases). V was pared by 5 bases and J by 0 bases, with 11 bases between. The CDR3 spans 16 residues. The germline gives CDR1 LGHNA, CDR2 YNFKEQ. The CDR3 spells CASSTPTVSGANVLTF. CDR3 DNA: TGTGCCAGCAGCACCCCGACAGTCTCTGGGGCCAACGTCCTGACTTTC.

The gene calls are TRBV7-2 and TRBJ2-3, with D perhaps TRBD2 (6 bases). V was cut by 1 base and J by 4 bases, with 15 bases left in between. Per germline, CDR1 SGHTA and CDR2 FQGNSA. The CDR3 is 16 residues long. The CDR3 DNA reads TGTGCCAGCAGCTTAGGGAGGAGCGGGTGGGCAGATACGCAGTATTTT. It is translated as CASSLGRSGWADTQYF.

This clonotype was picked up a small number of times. In DNA form, the CDR3 reads TGCAGTGCTAGTCGAACAGGGGTAACTGGAAACACCATATATTTT. Translated: CSASRTGVTGNTIYF. The chain couples TRBV20-1 to TRBJ1-3, with 7 bases matching TRBD1. V trimming: 3 bases; J trimming: 2 bases; junction bases outside the gene matches: 7. The CDR3 length is 15 residues. Germline V gene sequence: CDR1 DFQATT, CDR2 SNEGSKA (reference sequence).

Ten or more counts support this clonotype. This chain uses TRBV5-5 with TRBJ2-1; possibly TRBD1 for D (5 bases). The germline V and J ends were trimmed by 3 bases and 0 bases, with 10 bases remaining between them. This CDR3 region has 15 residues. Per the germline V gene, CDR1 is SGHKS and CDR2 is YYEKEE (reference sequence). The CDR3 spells CASSSAGFSYNEQFF. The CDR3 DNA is TGTGCCAGCAGCTCGGCAGGGTTCTCCTACAATGAGCAGTTCTTC.

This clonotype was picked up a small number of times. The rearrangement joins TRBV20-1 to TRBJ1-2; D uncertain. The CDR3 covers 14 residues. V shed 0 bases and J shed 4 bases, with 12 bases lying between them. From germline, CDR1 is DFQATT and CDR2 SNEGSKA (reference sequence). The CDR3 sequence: CSAREGGPGYGYTF. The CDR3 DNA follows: TGCAGTGCTAGAGAGGGCGGCCCGGGCTATGGCTACACCTTC.

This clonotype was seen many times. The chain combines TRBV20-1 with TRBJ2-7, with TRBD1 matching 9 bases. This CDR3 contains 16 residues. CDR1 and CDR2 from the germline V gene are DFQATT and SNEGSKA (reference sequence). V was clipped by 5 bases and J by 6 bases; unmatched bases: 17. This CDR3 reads CSAPLEQGAVWGEQYF. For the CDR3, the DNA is TGCAGTGCTCCCCTGGAACAGGGGGCAGTTTGGGGCGAGCAGTACTTC.

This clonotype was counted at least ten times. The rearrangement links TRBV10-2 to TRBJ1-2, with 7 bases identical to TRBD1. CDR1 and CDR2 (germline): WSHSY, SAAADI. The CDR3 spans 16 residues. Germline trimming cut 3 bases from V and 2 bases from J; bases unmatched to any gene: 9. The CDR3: CASSDLGGRGNYGYTF. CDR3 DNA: TGCGCCAGCAGTGATCTCGGGGGCAGGGGGAACTATGGCTACACCTTC.

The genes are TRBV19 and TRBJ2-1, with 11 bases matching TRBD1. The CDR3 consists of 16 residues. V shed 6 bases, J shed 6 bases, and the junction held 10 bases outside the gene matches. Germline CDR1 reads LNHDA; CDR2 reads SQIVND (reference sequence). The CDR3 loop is CASSGISGTGGNEQFF. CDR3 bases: TGTGCCAGTAGCGGAATCTCCGGGACAGGGGGCAATGAGCAGTTCTTC.

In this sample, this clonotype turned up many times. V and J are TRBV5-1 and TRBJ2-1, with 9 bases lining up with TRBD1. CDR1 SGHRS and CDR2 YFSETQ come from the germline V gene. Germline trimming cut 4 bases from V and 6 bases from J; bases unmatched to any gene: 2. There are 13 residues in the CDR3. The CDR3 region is CASSPGQGNEQFF. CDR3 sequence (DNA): TGCGCCAGCAGCCCGGGACAGGGCAATGAGCAGTTCTTC.

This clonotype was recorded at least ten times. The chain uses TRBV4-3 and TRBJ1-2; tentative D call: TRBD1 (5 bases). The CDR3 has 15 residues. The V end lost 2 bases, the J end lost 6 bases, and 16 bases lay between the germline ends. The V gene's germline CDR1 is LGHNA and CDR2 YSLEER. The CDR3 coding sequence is TGCGCCAGCAGCCAACGACCTAGGCAGGGAAATGGCTACACCTTC. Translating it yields CASSQRPRQGNGYTF.

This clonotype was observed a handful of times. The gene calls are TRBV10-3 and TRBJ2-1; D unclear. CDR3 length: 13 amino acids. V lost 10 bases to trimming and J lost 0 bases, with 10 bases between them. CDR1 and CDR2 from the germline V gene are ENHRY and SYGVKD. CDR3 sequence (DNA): TGTGCCAGCGCCCCAAGCTCCTACAATGAGCAGTTCTTC. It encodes CASAPSSYNEQFF.

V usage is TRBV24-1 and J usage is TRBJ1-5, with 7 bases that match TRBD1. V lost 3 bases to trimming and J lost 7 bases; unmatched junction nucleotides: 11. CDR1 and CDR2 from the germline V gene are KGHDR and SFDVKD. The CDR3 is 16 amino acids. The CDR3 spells CATSDASSAGGQPQHF. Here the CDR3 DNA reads TGTGCCACCAGTGATGCCTCGTCGGCAGGGGGACAGCCCCAGCATTTT.